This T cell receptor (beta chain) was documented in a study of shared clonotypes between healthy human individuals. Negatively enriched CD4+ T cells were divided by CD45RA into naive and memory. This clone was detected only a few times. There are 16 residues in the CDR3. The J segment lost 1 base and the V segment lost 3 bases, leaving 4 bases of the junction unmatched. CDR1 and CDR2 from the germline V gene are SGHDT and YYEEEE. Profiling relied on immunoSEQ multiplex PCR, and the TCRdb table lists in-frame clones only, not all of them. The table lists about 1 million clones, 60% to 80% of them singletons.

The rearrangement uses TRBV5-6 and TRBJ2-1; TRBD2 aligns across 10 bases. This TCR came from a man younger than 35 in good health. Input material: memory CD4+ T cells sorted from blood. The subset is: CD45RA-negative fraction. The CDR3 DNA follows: TGTGCCAGCAGCTCCGCGACTAGCGGGTCCTACAATGAGCAGTTCTTC. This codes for CASSSATSGSYNEQFF.